These 21 T cell receptor beta chains were all obtained from the same sample, sequenced in a study of cytomegalovirus exposure and HLA in healthy donors. PCR employed 60 Vbeta and 13 Jbeta primers. Assay used: immunoSEQ multiplex PCR; TCRdb lists only in-frame clones, some missing. This sample carries about 210,000 clones, more than 75% of them seen once, and the ten largest clones take about 6.4%. The material sequenced was PBMCs. The receptors shown here come from a man in his forties in good health and CMV-seropositive.

The chain is built from TRBV5-8 and TRBJ2-5; 7 positions agree with TRBD2. The CDR3 consists of 16 residues. Germline CDR1 and CDR2: SGHTS and YDEGEE. V lost 5 bases and J lost 5; bases outside the gene matches: 15. The CDR3 sequence: CASSYGEGREGETQYF. DNA of the CDR3: TGTGCCAGCAGTTACGGGGAGGGACGGGAAGGGGAGACCCAGTACTTC.

This clone was picked up one time. V is TRBV6-5 and J is TRBJ2-1, with 8 nucleotides matching TRBD2. Germline loops: CDR1 MNHEY, CDR2 SVGAGI. J was trimmed by 6 bases and V by 0 bases; bases with no gene match: 4. The CDR3 is made up of 15 amino acids. The CDR3 DNA is TGTGCCAGCAGTTACTCAAGCGGGGGTGGCAATGAGCAGTTCTTC. It encodes CASSYSSGGGNEQFF.

This clone came up a few times. The chain links TRBV27 to TRBJ2-3; the match to TRBD2 covers 10 bases. Germline CDR1 and CDR2: MNHEY and SMNVEV (reference sequence). V lost 6 bases and J lost 5; bases outside the gene matches: 2. The CDR3 is 13 amino acids. CDR3 bases: TGTGCCAGCAGAGCTAGCGGGGGAGATACGCAGTATTTT. Translated, it gives CASRASGGDTQYF.

The V and J genes are TRBV21-1 and TRBJ2-7; the D call of TRBD2 is as the table states it, not checked on the DNA. TRBV21-1 counts as a pseudogene. This CDR3 spans 16 amino acids. The CDR3 DNA reads TGTGCCAGCAGCAAAGGGGGGGGGCATTCGACCTACGAGCAGTACGTC. This sequence encodes CASSKGGGHSTYEQYV.

The chain joins TRBV7-9 to TRBJ2-3; D possibly corresponds to TRBD2 (5 bases). Trimming pared 11 bases from V and 2 bases from J, leaving 14 bases between. Germline assignment: CDR1 SEHNR and CDR2 FQNEAQ (reference sequence). This CDR3 is built from 13 residues. The CDR3 region has the DNA TGTGCCTGCACGGCAGCGGACACAGATACGCAGTATTTT. This translates into CACTAADTDTQYF.

This clone has just a few counts. This chain joins TRBV7-9 and TRBJ2-5, with 12 nucleotides matching TRBD1. This CDR3 region has 15 residues. Germline loops: CDR1 SEHNR, CDR2 FQNEAQ (reference sequence). Losses at the gene ends were 3 bases for V and 4 bases for J; bases not matched to a gene: 3. CDR3 nucleotide sequence: TGTGCCAGCAGCTTCGGGACAGGGGGCGCAGAGACCCAGTACTTC. Its protein is CASSFGTGGAETQYF.

This clone was seen only once. The CDR3 DNA reads TGTGCCAGCAGTGAAGAGGGGGGGGCGATCGACGCTTTCTTT. Its protein product is CASSEEGGAIDAFF. The gene calls are TRBV2 and TRBJ1-1; TRBD1 is a possible D gene (6 bases). Germline V gene sequence: CDR1 SNHLY, CDR2 FYNNEI. Trimming cost V 1 base and J 11 bases, with 17 bases left between them. The CDR3 is 14 residues long. The full variable domain, in which reference TRBV2 and TRBJ1-1 provide the parts outside the CDR3, is EPEVTQTPSHQVTQMGQEVILRCVPISNHLYFYWYRQILGQKVEFLVSFYNNEISEKSEIFDDQFSVERPDGSNFTLKIRSTKLEDSAMYFCASSEEGGAIDAFFGQGTRLTVV.

This chain uses TRBV29-1 with TRBJ1-2; 7 positions match TRBD1. CDR3 length: 14 residues. J lost 3 bases, V lost 3 bases, and 7 bases had no gene match. Germline loops: CDR1 SQVTM, CDR2 ANQGSEA. The CDR3 DNA is TGCAGCGTTGACCCCGCAGGGGGAGACTATGGCTACACCTTC. Protein product: CSVDPAGGDYGYTF.

The chain combines TRBV6-5 with TRBJ2-3, with D tentatively TRBD1 (5 bases). Germline CDR1 reads MNHEY; CDR2 reads SVGAGI. CDR3 length equals 15 residues. Between the trimmed V and J ends, which lost 0 bases and 4 bases, there was a span of 11 bases. CDR3 protein: CASSYSSRAPDTQYF. The CDR3, as DNA: TGTGCCAGCAGTTACTCAAGCAGGGCCCCAGATACGCAGTATTTT.

The V call is TRBV15, the J call TRBJ1-5; D call uncertain. The CDR3 extends over 15 amino acids. V was trimmed by 1 base and J by 6 bases, leaving 13 bases between them. The germline CDR1 and CDR2 sequences are LNHNV and YYDKDF (reference sequence). CDR3 protein: CATSRGVGGTQPQHF. Written as DNA, the CDR3 is TGTGCCACCAGCAGAGGGGTGGGAGGAACTCAGCCCCAGCATTTT.

The chain is built from TRBV7-9 and TRBJ2-3, with 7 bases matching TRBD1. V dropped 1 base and J dropped 6; count of bases not matched to a gene: 4. CDR1 SEHNR and CDR2 FQNEAQ come from the germline V gene (reference sequence). The CDR3 length is 14 residues. For the CDR3, the DNA is TGTGCCAGCAGCTTAGGACAGGGAATGGATACGCAGTATTTT. Amino acid sequence: CASSLGQGMDTQYF.

CDR3 residues: CAWSVLGTEAFF. The CDR3 DNA reads TGTGCCTGGAGTGTACTTGGCACTGAAGCTTTCTTT. The chain joins TRBV30 to TRBJ1-1; no definite D call. Germline V gene data show CDR1 as GTSNPN and CDR2 as SVGIG (reference sequence). Trimming removed 0 bases from V and 4 bases from J, with 6 bases in between. This CDR3 region has 12 residues. Combining the CDR3 with reference TRBV30 and TRBJ1-1 gives the whole variable domain SQTIHQWPATLVQPVGSPLSLECTVEGTSNPNLYWYRQAAGRGLQLLFYSVGIGQISSEVPQNLSASRPQDRQFILSSKKLLLSDSGFYLCAWSVLGTEAFFGQGTRLTVV.

This chain uses TRBV11-2 with TRBJ2-7; 7 positions match TRBD2. The CDR3 has 12 amino acids. From germline, CDR1 is SGHAT and CDR2 FQNNGV. The J segment lost 7 bases and the V segment lost 4 bases, leaving 4 bases of the junction unmatched. The CDR3 region is CASSSVGGEQYV. CDR3 in DNA: TGTGCCAGCAGCTCAGTGGGGGGGGAGCAGTACGTC.

The V call is TRBV5-4, the J call TRBJ1-5, with 8 bases fitting TRBD1. The CDR3 extends over 17 amino acids. Per germline, CDR1 SGHNT and CDR2 YYREEE (reference sequence). V gave up 1 base and J gave up 9 bases; unmatched junction bases: 15. The CDR3 bases are TGTGCCAGCAGCTTGAGGCGGACAGGGTCTTGGATTCGGCCCCAGCATTTT. It yields the protein CASSLRRTGSWIRPQHF. The full variable domain, its missing parts supplied by reference TRBV5-4 and TRBJ1-5, is ETGVTQSPTHLIKTRGQQVTLRCSSQSGHNTVSWYQQALGQGPQFIFQYYREEENGRGNFPPRFSGLQFPNYSSELNVNALELDDSALYLCASSLRRTGSWIRPQHFGDGTRLSIL.

This clone was counted a few times. This sequence joins TRBV5-1 and TRBJ2-5; possible D gene TRBD2, 5 bases. The CDR3 has 13 amino acids. Trimming took off 2 bases at V and 3 bases at J, with 8 bases between the two ends. The germline gives CDR1 SGHRS, CDR2 YFSETQ. The CDR3, as DNA: TGCGCCAGCAGCTTCGAGGGAGAAGAGACCCAGTACTTC. It encodes CASSFEGEETQYF.

J is TRBJ2-5 and V is TRBV18, with 7 nucleotides matching TRBD1. Germline V gene lookup returns CDR1 KGHSH and CDR2 LQKENI. The CDR3 has 14 amino acids. The ends lost 4 bases at V and 4 bases at J; junction bases unmatched: 6. The DNA of the CDR3 is TGTGCCAGCTCACTAACAGGGGCGGGAGAGACCCAGTACTTC. Protein product: CASSLTGAGETQYF.

The J gene is TRBJ2-1, the V gene TRBV29-1, with TRBD2 as a possible D gene (7 bases). The germline V gene has CDR1 SQVTM and CDR2 ANQGSEA. V gave up 6 bases and J gave up 9 bases, with 21 bases separating them. CDR3 length equals 14 residues. The CDR3 is CSVGGEQGIGEQFF. CDR3 in DNA: TGCAGCGTGGGGGGGGAGCAGGGGATAGGTGAGCAGTTCTTC.

The chain joins TRBV7-3 to TRBJ1-1; D is unclear. This CDR3 has 15 residues. Germline loops: CDR1 SGHTA, CDR2 FQGTGA. Trimming pared 8 bases from V and 3 bases from J, leaving 19 bases between. This CDR3 is CASGPAGSTDTEAFF. The CDR3 DNA is TGTGCCAGCGGGCCCGCGGGGTCTACGGACACTGAAGCTTTCTTT.

The J gene is TRBJ2-3, the V gene TRBV11-2; 7 bases are shared with TRBD2. Germline assignment: CDR1 SGHAT and CDR2 FQNNGV. The V and J ends lost 1 base and 0 bases, in that order; junction bases with no gene match: 4. The CDR3 loop spans 16 amino acids. CDR3 sequence (DNA): TGTGCCAGCAGCTTAGGGGCCGGGAGGAGCACAGATACGCAGTATTTT. This translates into CASSLGAGRSTDTQYF.

The chain is built from TRBV5-4 and TRBJ2-7, with TRBD2 matching 10 bases. The length of the CDR3 is 16 residues. Trimming cost V 0 bases and J 3 bases; bases outside gene matches: 6. Looked up from germline, CDR1 is SGHNT and CDR2 is YYREEE (reference sequence). CDR3 region: CASSLGLASGSYEQYF. DNA for the CDR3: TGTGCCAGCAGCTTGGGTTTGGCTAGCGGGAGCTACGAGCAGTACTTC.

The V gene is TRBV9, the J gene TRBJ2-1, with TRBD1 matching 9 bases. Looked up from germline, CDR1 is SGDLS and CDR2 is YYNGEE. The CDR3 is 14 residues long. V lost 3 bases to trimming and J lost 9 bases; unmatched junction nucleotides: 7. The CDR3 DNA is TGTGCCAGCAGCGCCACAACAGGGGGCGGTGAGCAGTTCTTC. As protein: CASSATTGGGEQFF.